The rows below give T cell receptor beta chains drawn from one sample of a study of post-analysis software for immune sequencing data. TCRdb ran MiXCR on the PCR reads and lists one entry per CDR3 protein. The sample shows around 200,000 distinct CDR3 sequences, around 29% of them seen only once. Input material: blood. The source is a girl between 2 and 17 years old with multiple sclerosis. Both conserved end residues are part of each CDR3. A D gene is named only where the DNA matches it firmly. Only some rows state a clone size, as once, few, many or a class for expanded clones.

abundance	j_gene	v_gene	d_gene	CDR3aa	CDR3nt
many	TRBJ2-7	TRBV7-3	TRBD1	CASSIFPGQSYEQYF	TGTGCCAGCAGCATATTCCCGGGACAGAGCTACGAGCAGTACTTC
many	TRBJ2-1	TRBV5-1	TRBD2	CASSWPLAGDPRVQFF	TGCGCCAGCAGCTGGCCTTTAGCGGGGGACCCTAGGGTGCAGTTCTTC
-	TRBJ1-2	TRBV30	-	CAWSVGVGARGYTF	TGTGCCTGGAGTGTAGGGGTGGGGGCTCGTGGCTACACCTTC
-	TRBJ2-4	TRBV7-8	TRBD1	CASSLRDRARGSGKNIQYF	TGTGCCAGCAGCCTACGGGACAGGGCCCGAGGAAGTGGCAAAAACATTCAGTACTTC
many	TRBJ2-3	TRBV20-1	TRBD2	CSAREVRWDYPTDTQYF	TGCAGTGCTAGAGAAGTACGTTGGGACTACCCGACAGATACGCAGTATTTT
many	TRBJ2-4	TRBV5-1	TRBD2	CASSLVSPREDIQYF	TGCGCCAGCAGCTTGGTGTCACCTCGGGAGGACATTCAGTACTTC
many	TRBJ2-5	TRBV5-1	TRBD1	CASSLFTGQSEETQYF	TGCGCCAGCAGCTTGTTCACGGGACAGAGTGAAGAGACCCAGTACTTC
many	TRBJ2-5	TRBV4-1	TRBD1	CASSQARGRETQYF	TGCGCCAGCAGCCAAGCCAGGGGGCGGGAGACCCAGTACTTC
-	TRBJ1-2	TRBV6-6	-	CASSPQGPYGYTF	TGTGCCAGCAGTCCGCAGGGTCCATATGGCTACACCTTC
few	TRBJ1-6	TRBV28	TRBD1	CASSASQGDYSPLHF	TGTGCCAGCAGTGCTTCACAGGGGGACTATTCACCCCTCCACTTT
many	TRBJ1-1	TRBV7-8	-	CASSSRGNTEAFF	TGTGCCAGCAGCTCCCGGGGGAACACTGAAGCTTTCTTT
-	TRBJ2-2	TRBV5-1	-	CASSFPDTGELFF	TGCGCCAGCAGCTTTCCTGATACCGGGGAGCTGTTTTTT
-	TRBJ2-3	TRBV7-9	-	CASSAPLGGGADTQYF	TGTGCCAGCAGCGCCCCTCTAGGGGGCGGGGCAGATACGCAGTATTTT
-	TRBJ2-1	TRBV5-1	-	CASRFGVTSSYNEQFF	TGCGCCAGCAGGTTTGGCGTAACAAGCTCCTACAATGAGCAGTTCTTC
few	TRBJ2-3	TRBV20-1	-	CSARVGGTPRDRRITDTQYF	TGCAGTGCTAGAGTTGGAGGGACCCCCCGGGACAGACGAATCACAGATACGCAGTATTTT
few	TRBJ2-2	TRBV11-3	-	CASSSRGNTGELFF	TGTGCCAGCAGCTCCAGGGGGAACACCGGGGAGCTGTTTTTT
-	TRBJ1-2	TRBV5-6	-	CASSPPPGDVYGYTF	TGTGCCAGCAGCCCCCCCCCCGGGGATGTCTATGGCTACACCTTC
many	TRBJ1-2	TRBV5-1	TRBD1	CASSARQGEAGGYTF	TGCGCCAGCAGCGCACGACAGGGGGAGGCAGGAGGCTACACCTTC
-	TRBJ1-6	TRBV28	-	CASSFPQGASYNSPLHF	TGTGCCAGCAGTTTCCCCCAGGGAGCATCCTATAATTCACCCCTCCACTTT
few	TRBJ2-6	TRBV29-1	TRBD1	CSVADRVGANVRTF	TGCAGCGTTGCTGACAGGGTTGGGGCCAACGTCCGGACTTTC
-	TRBJ1-6	TRBV16	-	CASSQSIVGSPPHF	TGTGCCAGCAGCCAATCTATTGTGGGGTCACCCCCCCACTTT
-	TRBJ2-7	TRBV27	TRBD1	CASRLNRGSSYEQYF	TGTGCCAGCAGGCTGAACAGGGGTTCCTCCTACGAGCAGTACTTC
many	TRBJ2-1	TRBV15	TRBD2	CATSRLLAGGSTYNEQFF	TGTGCCACCAGCCGATTACTAGCGGGAGGGTCAACCTACAATGAGCAGTTCTTC
few	TRBJ2-7	TRBV7-2	-	CASTLAGTSSYEQYF	TGTGCCAGCACCCTTGCGGGGACCAGCTCCTACGAGCAGTACTTC
-	TRBJ2-1	TRBV6-1	TRBD2	CASIPPPWREWNEQFF	TGTGCCAGCATCCCCCCTCCCTGGCGGGAGTGGAATGAGCAGTTCTTC
-	TRBJ1-1	TRBV5-1	TRBD1	CVSSLRQGRNTEAFF	TGCGTCAGCAGCCTCCGACAGGGTAGGAACACTGAAGCTTTCTTT
-	TRBJ2-7	TRBV18	TRBD1	CASSTGAPIYEQYF	TGTGCCAGCTCAACAGGGGCCCCTATCTACGAGCAGTACTTC
few	TRBJ2-1	TRBV5-1	TRBD1	CASSLVTGVRNEQFF	TGCGCCAGCAGCCTCGTAACAGGGGTTAGAAATGAGCAGTTCTTC
few	TRBJ2-2	TRBV15	-	CATGRTLNTGELFF	TGTGCCACCGGAAGGACATTGAACACCGGGGAGCTGTTTTTT
many	TRBJ2-7	TRBV7-2	-	CASSLKPGGTSYEQYF	TGTGCCAGCAGCCTCAAACCCGGGGGCACCTCCTACGAGCAGTACTTC
-	TRBJ1-6	TRBV12-3/TRBV12-4	-	CASSLGAGTYNSPLHF	TGTGCCAGCAGTTTAGGCGCGGGGACCTATAATTCACCCCTCCACTTT
-	TRBJ1-1	TRBV3-1	-	CASSQVAGTEAFF	TGTGCCAGCAGCCAAGTAGCGGGCACTGAAGCTTTCTTT
many	TRBJ2-1	TRBV28	-	CASSLSGPTRSEQFF	TGTGCCAGCAGTTTATCGGGCCCAACAAGGAGTGAGCAGTTCTTC
-	TRBJ2-2	TRBV5-1	-	CASSLVGPNTGELFF	TGCGCCAGCAGCTTGGTGGGGCCCAACACCGGGGAGCTGTTTTTT